These 27 T cell receptor beta chains share one sample of origin, sequenced in a study of cytomegalovirus exposure and HLA in healthy donors. The protocol was immunoSEQ multiplex PCR, while the TCRdb copy is restricted to in-frame clones and leaves out a portion. The table has 200,000 to 250,000 clones, about nine tenths seen once. The specimen sequenced was PBMCs. The receptors come from a woman under 30 in good health and CMV-seronegative.

V usage is TRBV7-9 and J usage is TRBJ2-7; TRBD1 aligns across 9 bases. The CDR3 sequence is 16 residues long. Germline V CDR1 and CDR2: SEHNR, FQNEAQ (reference sequence). J gave up 5 bases and V 5 bases, and 13 bases lay outside the gene matches. The CDR3 DNA follows: TGTGCCAGCAGCGACGCTCGGGACAGGGTTTTCCACGAGCAGTACTTC. Translated, it gives CASSDARDRVFHEQYF.

This chain connects TRBV6-5 to TRBJ2-7; a weak D match, TRBD1 (5 bases). The CDR3 has 15 residues. V was clipped by 5 bases and J by 4 bases, with 18 bases between them. Germline CDR1 MNHEY, CDR2 SVGAGI. CDR3: CASSRFFRVTYEQYF. As DNA, the CDR3 is TGTGCCAGCAGTCGTTTCTTCAGGGTGACTTACGAGCAGTACTTC.

This chain uses TRBV10-3 with TRBJ2-7, with 15 bases fitting TRBD2. CDR3 length equals 16 residues. CDR1 is ENHRY and CDR2 is SYGVKD in the germline V gene. The ends lost 6 bases at V and 4 bases at J; junction bases unmatched: 7. In DNA form, the CDR3 reads TGTGCCATCAGCCCCGGGGGACTAGCGGGAGGTTACGAGCAGTACTTC. This gives the protein CAISPGGLAGGYEQYF.

V and J are TRBV7-8 and TRBJ2-7, with TRBD2 matching 9 bases. Germline V gives CDR1 SGHVS, CDR2 FQNEAQ. CDR3 length: 15 amino acids. The ends lost 0 bases at V and 4 bases at J; junction bases unmatched: 4. CDR3 coding DNA: TGTGCCAGCAGCTTAGCTCGCGGGAGGGATTACGAGCAGTACTTC. Protein sequence: CASSLARGRDYEQYF.

The chain has TRBV12-5 and TRBJ2-1; a weak D match, TRBD2 (5 bases). The CDR3 covers 15 residues. Trimming shortened V by 7 bases and J by 5 bases, and 18 bases separated the two germline ends. Germline CDR1 reads LGHNT; CDR2 reads FRNRAP. CDR3 loop: CASAPPLGLHNEQFF. CDR3 in DNA: TGTGCTAGTGCCCCACCATTAGGACTGCACAATGAGCAGTTCTTC.

The chain recombines TRBV5-4 with TRBJ2-1, with TRBD1 identical over 10 bases. The CDR3 spans 19 residues. Germline CDR1 and CDR2: SGHNT and YYREEE (reference sequence). The ends lost 4 bases at V and 4 bases at J; junction bases unmatched: 17. Written as DNA, the CDR3 is TGTGCCAGCAGCATGGGGGACAGGGGATCTCATCCCCCATACAATGAGCAGTTCTTC. It translates to CASSMGDRGSHPPYNEQFF.

The chain couples TRBV5-1 to TRBJ1-1; D perhaps matches TRBD1 (6 bases). The V end lost 4 bases, the J end lost 5 bases, and 15 bases lay between the germline ends. The germline CDR1 and CDR2 sequences are SGHRS and YFSETQ. There are 14 residues in the CDR3. The CDR3 reads CASSPETGMTEAFF. The CDR3 region has the DNA TGCGCCAGCAGCCCGGAGACAGGCATGACTGAAGCTTTCTTT. The full variable domain, completed using reference TRBV5-1 and TRBJ1-1, is KAGVTQTPRYLIKTRGQQVTLSCSPISGHRSVSWYQQTPGQGLQFLFEYFSETQRNKGNFPGRFSGRQFSNSRSEMNVSTLELGDSALYLCASSPETGMTEAFFGQGTRLTVV.

The V call is TRBV7-8, the J call TRBJ2-1; D possibly corresponds to TRBD2 (6 bases). CDR3 size: 17 residues. The V and J ends lost 1 base and 4 bases respectively, with 17 bases between them. CDR1 and CDR2 from the germline V gene are SGHVS and FQNEAQ. The CDR3 reads CASSLVRPGLIYNEQFF. Here the CDR3 DNA reads TGTGCCAGCAGCTTAGTCCGCCCCGGACTAATTTACAATGAGCAGTTCTTC.

The rearrangement uses TRBV19 and TRBJ2-1; TRBD1 is a possible D gene (6 bases). V shed 6 bases and J shed 7 bases, with 19 bases lying between them. The V gene's germline CDR1 is LNHDA and CDR2 SQIVND (reference sequence). This CDR3 is built from 15 residues. CDR3 coding DNA: TGTGCCAGTAGCCCTCGGACAGACCTACGAAATGAGCAGTTCTTC. The encoded protein is CASSPRTDLRNEQFF.

The genes are TRBV7-2 and TRBJ2-7; 7 bases agree with TRBD1. The junction had 8 bases not matched to a gene; V was cut back by 3 bases and J by 3 bases. Germline CDR1 reads SGHTA; CDR2 reads FQGNSA. CDR3 length: 15 residues. CDR3 sequence reads: CASSFAGGSGYEQYF. CDR3 nucleotide sequence: TGTGCCAGCAGCTTTGCAGGGGGTTCGGGCTACGAGCAGTACTTC.

This clone was observed once. J is TRBJ2-3 and V is TRBV5-6; the match to TRBD1 covers 8 bases. The V gene's germline CDR1 is SGHDT and CDR2 YYEEEE. CDR3 length: 17 residues. V lost 3 bases to trimming and J lost 3 bases; unmatched junction nucleotides: 12. The DNA for the CDR3 is TGTGCCAGCAGCTGGGAGGTTCAGGGGGCGAAAACAGATACGCAGTATTTT. This codes for CASSWEVQGAKTDTQYF.

V is TRBV13 and J is TRBJ2-3; 10 bases agree with TRBD2. Germline CDR1 is PRHDT and CDR2 is FYEKMQ (reference sequence). Trimming cost V 3 bases and J 5 bases; bases outside gene matches: 11. There are 17 residues in the CDR3. CDR3 amino acids: CASSFGTLAGVGDTQYF. CDR3 nucleotides: TGTGCCAGCAGCTTCGGAACTCTAGCGGGAGTGGGAGATACGCAGTATTTT.

The chain recombines TRBV27 with TRBJ2-1; 13 bases fit TRBD2. The germline gives CDR1 MNHEY, CDR2 SMNVEV (reference sequence). The CDR3 consists of 15 residues. J was trimmed by 6 bases and V by 5 bases; bases with no gene match: 4. CDR3 DNA sequence: TGTGCCAGCAGTCCGGGGACTAGCGGGATCAATGAGCAGTTCTTC. It encodes CASSPGTSGINEQFF.

The V and J genes are TRBV11-2 and TRBJ1-3; D is possibly TRBD1 (5 bases). Per germline, CDR1 SGHAT and CDR2 FQNNGV. Trimming removed 6 bases at V and 0 bases at J, with 12 bases between. This CDR3 has 15 amino acids. Written as DNA, the CDR3 is TGTGCCAGCAGATCTACCGGGGGCTCTGGAAACACCATATATTTT. Its translation: CASRSTGGSGNTIYF.

This chain uses TRBV7-9 with TRBJ1-1; 10 bases fit TRBD1. Trimming took 5 bases from V and 3 from J; bases not matched to a gene: 12. The CDR3 has 17 amino acids. The germline gives CDR1 SEHNR, CDR2 FQNEAQ (reference sequence). The DNA of the CDR3 is TGTGCCAGCAGCGGACCAGGACAGGGGGATGGATACACTGAAGCTTTCTTT. Protein sequence: CASSGPGQGDGYTEAFF.

The chain uses TRBV6-5 and TRBJ1-1, with a weak D call TRBD1 (5 bases). V lost 6 bases to trimming and J lost 6 bases, with 17 bases between them. CDR1 MNHEY and CDR2 SVGAGI come from the germline V gene. This CDR3 contains 14 residues. The CDR3 loop is CASRDWDFTAEAFF. CDR3 DNA sequence: TGTGCCAGCAGAGACTGGGACTTCACCGCTGAAGCTTTCTTT.

The V and J genes are TRBV4-1 and TRBJ2-1; TRBD2 aligns across 7 bases. This CDR3 is 15 amino acids long. CDR1 and CDR2 (germline): MGHRA, YSYEKL. J gave up 3 bases and V 1 base, and 3 bases lay outside the gene matches. CDR3 sequence (DNA): TGCGCCAGCAGCCAAGTTTCTAGCGGCTACAATGAGCAGTTCTTC. Its protein is CASSQVSSGYNEQFF.

This clone was observed a handful of times. The chain employs TRBV4-1 and TRBJ1-5, with a weak D call TRBD1 (6 bases). This CDR3 comprises 16 residues. CDR1 MGHRA and CDR2 YSYEKL come from the germline V gene. V gave up 3 bases and J gave up 4 bases, with 16 bases separating them. CDR3 residues: CASSQKGDRTNQPQHF. In DNA form, the CDR3 reads TGCGCCAGCAGCCAGAAGGGAGACAGGACAAATCAGCCCCAGCATTTT.

The CDR3 loop reads CASSQARSVGTEAFF. CDR3 bases: TGTGCCAGCAGCCAAGCTAGGTCAGTAGGCACTGAAGCTTTCTTT. J is TRBJ1-1 and V is TRBV4-2, with D unresolved. The germline V and J ends were trimmed by 1 base and 4 bases, with 13 bases remaining between them. The CDR3 loop spans 15 amino acids. The germline CDR1 and CDR2 sequences are LGHNA and YNFKEQ.

The CDR3 DNA is TGCGCCAGCAGTACTAGACAGGGATGGGGTACTGAAGCTTTCTTT. Translated: CASSTRQGWGTEAFF. The chain recombines TRBV10-2 with TRBJ1-1; TRBD1 aligns across 7 bases. CDR1 is WSHSY, CDR2 SAAADI, per germline. The CDR3 sequence is 15 residues long. V shed 5 bases and J 5 bases; nucleotides not matched to a gene: 11.

This clone showed up just once. DNA for the CDR3: TGTGCCAGCAGCGGGGTGAGCGGGAGATTTGACTACGAGCAGTACTTC. This gives the protein CASSGVSGRFDYEQYF. The chain recombines TRBV7-9 with TRBJ2-7, with 8 bases matching TRBD2. The CDR3 runs 16 residues. Germline CDR1 reads SEHNR; CDR2 reads FQNEAQ (reference sequence). The J segment lost 3 bases and the V segment lost 5 bases, leaving 12 bases of the junction unmatched. The whole variable domain, filled in from reference TRBV7-9 and TRBJ2-7, reads DTGVSQNPRHKITKRGQNVTFRCDPISEHNRLYWYRQTLGQGPEFLTYFQNEAQLEKSRLLSDRFSAERPKGSFSTLEIQRTEQGDSAMYLCASSGVSGRFDYEQYFGPGTRLTVT.

V gene TRBV7-3 combines with J gene TRBJ2-7; D unresolved. This CDR3 has 13 amino acids. The V end lost 1 base, the J end lost 6 bases, and 10 bases lay between the germline ends. Germline CDR1 SGHTA, CDR2 FQGTGA. The CDR3 DNA sequence: TGTGCCAGCAGCTTAAGTAGTTCGGGCGAGCAGTACTTC. It encodes CASSLSSSGEQYF.

The chain is built from TRBV6-1 and TRBJ1-1; 9 bases map to TRBD1. CDR3 length: 13 residues. J gave up 3 bases and V 8 bases, and 4 bases lay outside the gene matches. Germline-derived CDR1 and CDR2 are MNHNS and SASEGT. CDR3 sequence reads: CASGRDRDTEAFF. CDR3 DNA: TGTGCCAGCGGACGGGACAGGGACACTGAAGCTTTCTTT.

The chain links TRBV9 to TRBJ2-2; a possible D gene is TRBD2 (6 bases). CDR1 is SGDLS and CDR2 is YYNGEE in the germline V gene. This CDR3 region has 14 residues. With 0 bases removed from V and 6 bases from J, the gap between germline ends came to 9 bases. The CDR3 nucleotides are TGTGCCAGCAGCGTAGATGGGGGGTCCGGGGAGCTGTTTTTT. Translated: CASSVDGGSGELFF. Using reference TRBV9 and TRBJ2-2 for the parts outside the CDR3, the full variable domain is DSGVTQTPKHLITATGQRVTLRCSPRSGDLSVYWYQQSLDQGLQFLIQYYNGEERAKGNILERFSAQQFPDLHSELNLSSLELGDSALYFCASSVDGGSGELFFGEGSRLTVL.

The rearrangement joins TRBV6-5 to TRBJ1-2; no clear D gene. This CDR3 comprises 15 residues. Trimming pared 8 bases from V and 3 bases from J, leaving 19 bases between. Germline assignment: CDR1 MNHEY and CDR2 SVGAGI. CDR3 nucleotides: TGTGCCAGCGGACCCCCCAATACGGAGGACTATGGCTACACCTTC. Translation: CASGPPNTEDYGYTF.

The V and J genes are TRBV9 and TRBJ2-2; 7 positions agree with TRBD2. With V trimmed by 1 base and J by 4 bases, 4 bases remained unmatched. The CDR3 is made up of 15 amino acids. The germline gives CDR1 SGDLS, CDR2 YYNGEE. In DNA, the CDR3 is TGTGCCAGCAGCGTATCGGGCGGGAGCACCGGGGAGCTGTTTTTT. It encodes CASSVSGGSTGELFF.

V usage is TRBV9 and J usage is TRBJ1-1, with D possibly being TRBD1 (6 bases). Trimming removed 2 bases at V and 1 base at J, with 12 bases between. The germline V gene encodes CDR1 SGDLS and CDR2 YYNGEE. The CDR3 is 15 amino acids. This chain's CDR3 is CASSVGRGRNTEAFF. In DNA, the CDR3 is TGTGCCAGCAGCGTGGGCAGGGGTCGGAACACTGAAGCTTTCTTT.